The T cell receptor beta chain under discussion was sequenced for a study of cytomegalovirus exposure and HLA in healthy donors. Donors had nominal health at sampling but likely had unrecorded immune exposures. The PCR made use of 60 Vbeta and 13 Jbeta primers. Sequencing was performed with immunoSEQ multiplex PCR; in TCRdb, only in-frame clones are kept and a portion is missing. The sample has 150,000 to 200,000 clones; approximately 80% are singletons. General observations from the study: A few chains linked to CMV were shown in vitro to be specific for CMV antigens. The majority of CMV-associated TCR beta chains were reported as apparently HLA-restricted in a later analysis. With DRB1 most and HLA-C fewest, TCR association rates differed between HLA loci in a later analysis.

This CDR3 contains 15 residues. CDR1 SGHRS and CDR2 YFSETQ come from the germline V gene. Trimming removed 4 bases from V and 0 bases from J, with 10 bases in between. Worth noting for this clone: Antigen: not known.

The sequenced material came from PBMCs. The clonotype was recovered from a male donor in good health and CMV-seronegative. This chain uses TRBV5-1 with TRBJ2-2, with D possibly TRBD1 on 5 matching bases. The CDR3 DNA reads TGCGCCAGCAGCAAAGACAGAGCGAACACCGGGGAGCTGTTTTTT. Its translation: CASSKDRANTGELFF.